The present entry profiles one TCR beta chain with its context. Its antigen is not yet known. The input lacks base qualities; no much larger clone sits a single base away. CD4+ CD45RA- CD25- cells were sorted as memory conventional CD4 T cells. Tumor-draining lymph nodes were classified as non-invaded or invaded according to the absence or presence of metastatic tumor cells. T cells were pre-enriched with a Miltenyi Pan T Cell isolation kit before staining and sorting. Immunohistochemistry for estrogen receptor, progesterone receptor, HER2 and Ki-67 was used to characterize primary tumors. Within a few hours after surgery, fresh surgical tissue was processed by cutting the tissue into small fragments. The tissue fragments were digested enzymatically for approximately 19 minutes with Liberase TL plus DNase and were then passed through a 40-micrometer strainer. After DAPI live/dead staining, cells were sorted on a BD FACS Aria II, reaching roughly 96-99% purity. Sorted cells were lysed in TCL buffer and RNA was purified with a Norgen Single Cell RNA purification kit including DNase treatment.

The data originate from a study of draining lymph node invasion in breast cancer (dated by TCRdb to about 2020). In terms of the full investigation: Nodal metastasis was diagnosed by histology and cytokeratin immunohistochemistry, and confirmation was obtained by EpCAM/CD45 flow cytometry. Across breast cancer tissues, a separate targeted assay used bulk TCR-beta CDR3 sequencing to compare sorted memory regulatory T cells with memory conventional CD4 T cells. The separate targeted TCR sequencing included lymph nodes from five patients, and primary tumors were also sequenced for three of those five patients. Each patient contributed matched non-invaded and tumor-invaded tumor-draining lymph nodes plus the primary tumor, profiled for both Treg and Tconv subsets. The full study reports these points: Tracking of the top-100 tumor clones could be carried out in just a couple of patients. TCRs shared between the Treg and Tconv subsets were regarded as suggesting, but not proving, a common clonal origin. The data could not determine whether Treg conversion took place in a particular organ or whether converted Tregs recirculated between nodes and tumor. Per tissue, roughly 14-25% of Treg TCRs were found to be shared with Tconvs, and this sharing was interpreted as suggesting peripheral Treg induction. According to the targeted TCR-seq data, Tregs appeared to be more clonally expanded than Tconvs in every tissue, and both subsets had lower diversity in tumor than in lymph nodes. Some clones from the top 100 tumor clones were found in both invaded and non-invaded nodes, which suggests recirculation between the tumor and the draining nodes.

Library creation used bulk RNA-seq. Sequencing took place on an Illumina HiSeq 2500. Processing in the source paper ran as follows. CDR3 sequences in the separate targeted TCR-seq dataset were extracted from raw reads and quantified using MiXCR version 2.1.5 with default parameters. The separate targeted TCR-seq dataset defined each TCR-beta clone by its combination of V gene, J gene and CDR3 sequence. The separate targeted TCR-seq dataset was filtered by first dropping clones with fewer than three counts and then keeping only the 90% most strongly expressed clones in each sample. In the separate targeted TCR-seq dataset, Treg-Tconv overlap was calculated per tissue as the number of shared clones divided by the total number of Treg clones, multiplied by 100. The public reads were reanalyzed by TCRdb: fastp trimming at Q25, MiXCR alignment, in-frame beta chains only. Rows merge per CDR3 protein into single entries with the most common DNA and genes. The V and J calls, along with clone size, are taken from TCRdb and not from the paper's own processing. This sample lists over 3,000 distinct CDR3 sequences; around 78% were detected once. The top ten clonotypes cover more than 1.5% of the sample.

This sequence originates from a female donor with luminal breast cancer. Sequenced: sorted memory CD4+ effector T cells from a lymph node. In the paper's terms, the cell subset or site label means: CD45RA-negative sorted CD4+ T cells (memory Tconv or effector/memory Treg).

The CDR3: CASSSGLPEAFF. The sequenced DNA: TGTGCCAGCAGTTCGGGACTCCCTGAAGCTTTCTTT. The chain employs TRBV6-2 or TRBV6-3 and TRBJ1-1, and possibly TRBD1, on 5 matching bases. A distance of 9 bases separates the germline ends of V and J, which lose 4 bases and 6 bases respectively. The CDR3 starts with the cysteine, ends with the phenylalanine, and has 12 residues. The read is trimmed to its CDR3 DNA, 36 bases read in frame from base 1. Per the germline V gene, MNHEY is the CDR1 and SVGEGT is the CDR2.